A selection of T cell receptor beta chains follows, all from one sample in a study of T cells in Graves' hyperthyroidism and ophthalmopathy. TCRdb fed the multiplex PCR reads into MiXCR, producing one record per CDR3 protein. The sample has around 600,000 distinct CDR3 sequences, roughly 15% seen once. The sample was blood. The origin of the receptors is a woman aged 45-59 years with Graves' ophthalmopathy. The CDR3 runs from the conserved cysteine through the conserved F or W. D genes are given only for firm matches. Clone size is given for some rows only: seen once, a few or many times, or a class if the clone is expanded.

CASSPGVTVLGDTGELFF	TGTGCCAGCAGCCCGGGGGTTACGGTTCTGGGGGACACCGGGGAGCTGTTTTTT	TRBV7-3	TRBJ2-2	.	few
CAISESDRGRGPSYEQYF	TGTGCCATCAGTGAGTCGGACAGGGGGCGGGGACCCTCCTACGAGCAGTACTTC	TRBV10-3	TRBJ2-7	TRBD1	many
CAINPSGSTDTQYF	TGTGCCATCAACCCTAGCGGGAGTACAGATACGCAGTATTTT	TRBV10-3	TRBJ2-3	TRBD2	.
CASSADSQETQYF	TGTGCCAGCAGTGCGGACAGCCAAGAGACCCAGTACTTC	TRBV2	TRBJ2-5	.	many
CASGLKGPNTGELFF	TGCGCCAGCGGGCTTAAAGGACCGAACACCGGGGAGCTGTTTTTT	TRBV4-3	TRBJ2-2	.	.
CAGGLAGKTGELFF	TGTGCCGGGGGACTAGCGGGAAAAACCGGGGAGCTGTTTTTT	TRBV28	TRBJ2-2	TRBD2	few
CASSWAGTPMTPDTQYF	TGTGCCAGCAGCTGGGCCGGGACTCCCATGACCCCAGATACGCAGTATTTT	TRBV11-2	TRBJ2-3	.	many
CASSLVSGSSYNEQYF	TGTGCCAGCAGCTTAGTGTCGGGGAGCTCCTACAATGAGCAGTACTTC	TRBV11-2	TRBJ2-7	.	.
CASSPMGLEPDTQYF	TGTGCCAGCTCACCAATGGGACTAGAGCCAGATACGCAGTATTTT	TRBV18	TRBJ2-3	TRBD2	many
CASSYSGMAGGTGELFF	TGTGCCAGCAGTTACTCGGGTATGGCGGGAGGAACCGGGGAGCTGTTTTTT	TRBV6-2/TRBV6-3	TRBJ2-2	TRBD2	.
CASSLRLADTDTQYF	TGTGCCAGCAGTTTAAGACTAGCGGATACAGATACGCAGTATTTT	TRBV28	TRBJ2-3	TRBD2	many
CATSDFARQGDNEQFF	TGTGCCACCAGTGACTTCGCCCGACAGGGGGACAATGAGCAGTTCTTC	TRBV24-1	TRBJ2-1	TRBD1	many
CASSQGSLREGADTQYF	TGTGCCAGCAGCCAAGGGTCGTTGCGGGAAGGGGCAGATACGCAGTATTTT	TRBV4-2	TRBJ2-3	.	.
CASSLTNPNTGELFF	TGCGCCAGCAGCTTAACTAACCCGAACACCGGGGAGCTGTTTTTT	TRBV5-1	TRBJ2-2	.	many
CASSYWLGQSYEQYF	TGTGCCAGCAGTTACTGGTTAGGCCAGTCCTACGAGCAGTACTTC	TRBV6-6	TRBJ2-7	.	.
CAQTRQENTEAFF	TGTGCCCAAACGAGACAGGAAAACACTGAAGCTTTCTTT	TRBV30	TRBJ1-1	.	many
CASSVGTEDYGYTF	TGTGCCAGCAGTGTCGGGACAGAAGACTATGGCTACACCTTC	TRBV2	TRBJ1-2	TRBD1	many
CSADSALQETQYF	TGCAGTGCCGACAGCGCCCTCCAAGAGACCCAGTACTTC	TRBV20-1	TRBJ2-5	.	many
CASSEGRPTLGQPQHF	TGTGCCAGCAGTGAAGGACGCCCTACCCTGGGACAGCCCCAGCATTTT	TRBV6-1	TRBJ1-5	.	.
CASSLTSGAAWYTQYF	TGTGCCAGCAGCTTAACGTCGGGCGCGGCTTGGTATACGCAGTATTTT	TRBV7-3	TRBJ2-3	.	many
CASSPRPDPSYTGELFF	TGCGCCAGCAGCCCTAGACCTGACCCGAGTTACACCGGGGAGCTGTTTTTT	TRBV5-1	TRBJ2-2	.	.
CASSSIENIQYF	TGTGCCAGCAGCTCCATCGAAAACATTCAGTACTTC	TRBV7-9	TRBJ2-4	.	.
CASRNGQGRETQYF	TGTGCCAGCAGGAACGGACAGGGCCGAGAGACCCAGTACTTC	TRBV6-1	TRBJ2-5	TRBD1	many
CASSTPWTSGSWPYEQYF	TGTGCCAGCAGCACCCCCTGGACTAGCGGGAGTTGGCCCTACGAGCAGTACTTC	TRBV7-2	TRBJ2-7	TRBD2	.
CASSQYVSSGANVLTF	TGTGCCAGCAGCCAGTACGTTAGCTCTGGGGCCAACGTCCTGACTTTC	TRBV4-2	TRBJ2-6	.	few